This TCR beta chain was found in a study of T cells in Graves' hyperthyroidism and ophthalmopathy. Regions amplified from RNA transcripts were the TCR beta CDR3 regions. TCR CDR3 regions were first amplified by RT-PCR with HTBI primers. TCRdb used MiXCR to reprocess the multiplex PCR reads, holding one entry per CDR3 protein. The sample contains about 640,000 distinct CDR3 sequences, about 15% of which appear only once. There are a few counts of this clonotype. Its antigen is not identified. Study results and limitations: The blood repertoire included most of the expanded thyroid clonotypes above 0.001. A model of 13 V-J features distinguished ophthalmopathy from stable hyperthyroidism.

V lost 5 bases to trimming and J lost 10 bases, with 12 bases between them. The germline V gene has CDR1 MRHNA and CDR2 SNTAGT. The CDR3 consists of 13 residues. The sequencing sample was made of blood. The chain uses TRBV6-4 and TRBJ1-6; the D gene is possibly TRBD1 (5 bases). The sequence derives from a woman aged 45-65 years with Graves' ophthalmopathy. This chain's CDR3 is CASSWQGGSPLHF. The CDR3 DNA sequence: TGTGCCAGCAGTTGGCAGGGAGGATCACCCCTCCACTTT.